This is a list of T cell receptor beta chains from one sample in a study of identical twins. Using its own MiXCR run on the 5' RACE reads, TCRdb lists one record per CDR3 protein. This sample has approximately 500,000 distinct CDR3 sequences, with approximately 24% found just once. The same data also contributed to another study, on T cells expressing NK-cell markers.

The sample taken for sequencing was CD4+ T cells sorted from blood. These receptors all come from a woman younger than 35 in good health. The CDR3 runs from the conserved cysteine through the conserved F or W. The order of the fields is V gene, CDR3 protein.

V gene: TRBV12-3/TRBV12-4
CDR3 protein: CASSVTGKAEDTQYF

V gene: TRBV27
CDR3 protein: CASSSPDRGPTEAFF

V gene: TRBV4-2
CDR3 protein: CASSQEASGGAWGEQFF

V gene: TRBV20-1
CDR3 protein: CSASRGGLVEQFF

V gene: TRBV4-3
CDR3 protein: CASSREPRTGELFF

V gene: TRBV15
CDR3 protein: CATSSVRGYEQYF

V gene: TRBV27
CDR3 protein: CASSRLAGGPTGELFF

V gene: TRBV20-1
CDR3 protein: CSATTGSDTQYF

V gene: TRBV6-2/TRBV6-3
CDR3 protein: CASKGPTYNEQFF

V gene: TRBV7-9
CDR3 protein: CASSFTGGTQPQHF